A single T cell receptor (beta chain) is shown here with its context. As yet, its antigen is unknown. TCRdb analysed the RACE reads with MiXCR anew, one entry per CDR3 protein. Here the sample spans more than 150,000 distinct CDR3 sequences, approximately 26% being singletons. The time point denotes: patch test 3, about 24 weeks after DPC sensitization. Treatment: therapeutic diphenylcyclopropenone sensitization with weekly scalp DPC. The data originate from a study of human T cells and chemical hapten exposure. Study observations and caveats: Expanded TCRs made up significantly more big CDR3 similarity clusters than controls did.

Unmatched junction bases numbered 16, after V lost 4 bases and J lost 1 base. Germline V gene sequence: CDR1 SQVTM, CDR2 ANQGSEA. The CDR3 length is 17 residues. The sequence derives from a woman aged 40 to 50 with alopecia areata. Some clones in this sample may be carry-over from other donors' samples. J is TRBJ2-7 and V is TRBV29-1, with 7 bases fitting TRBD2. The sample was whole blood, taken in connection with sensitization to the hapten diphenylcyclopropenone (DPC). CDR3 nucleotides: TGCAGCGTTGGGAGTGGGGCCCCCGCGGGACTATCCTACGAGCAGTACTTC. Translation gives CSVGSGAPAGLSYEQYF.